The next 25 T cell receptor beta chains were all read from a single sample in a study of T cells after posttransplantation cyclophosphamide. Only in-frame clones appear in the TCRdb table, and some are missing; sequencing was by immunoSEQ multiplex PCR. The table includes about 24,000 clones, around 88% detected once. What was sequenced was PBMCs. The receptors originated from a woman aged 60-70 years with a blood cancer, CMV-positive, and with a related stem cell donor.

The chain links TRBV6-1 to TRBJ2-7; TRBD1 matches 11 bases. V trimming: 2 bases; J trimming: 3 bases; junction bases outside the gene matches: 3. The CDR3 covers 15 residues. Germline V lookup: CDR1 MNHNS, CDR2 SASEGT. In nucleotides, the CDR3 is TGTGCCAGCAGTGAAAGTGGGACAGGGGGCTACGAGCAGTACTTC. It is translated as CASSESGTGGYEQYF.

The rearrangement joins TRBV5-1 to TRBJ1-2; D possibly corresponds to TRBD1 (5 bases). The germline CDR1 and CDR2 sequences are SGHRS and YFSETQ. The V gene lost 0 bases and the J gene lost 8 bases, with 11 bases spanning the gap. This CDR3 contains 13 residues. Here the CDR3 DNA reads TGCGCCAGCAGCTTGGGGGGACTCGGGGGCTACACCTTC. It yields the protein CASSLGGLGGYTF.

The chain couples TRBV25-1 to TRBJ1-2, with 10 bases aligning to TRBD1. The germline gives CDR1 MGHDK, CDR2 SYGVNS. V lost 8 bases to trimming and J lost 4 bases; unmatched junction nucleotides: 4. There are 13 residues in the CDR3. In nucleotides, the CDR3 is TGTGCCAGCTGGGGACAGGGGTTCTATGGCTACACCTTC. This encodes CASWGQGFYGYTF.

V is TRBV5-1 and J is TRBJ2-7; the match to TRBD2 covers 10 bases. The trim removed 3 bases at V and 5 bases at J, leaving 8 bases unmatched. There are 15 residues in the CDR3. Germline lookup yields CDR1 SGHRS and CDR2 YFSETQ. CDR3 DNA: TGCGCCAGCAGCTCTCGGGGGAGCGGGAGGGACGAGCAGTACTTC. Its protein is CASSSRGSGRDEQYF.

The chain combines TRBV6-5 with TRBJ2-1; TRBD1 agrees at 9 bases. The CDR3 totals 15 residues. Germline V gene lookup returns CDR1 MNHEY and CDR2 SVGAGI. V trimming: 7 bases; J trimming: 8 bases; junction bases outside the gene matches: 12. The CDR3 loop reads CASTNRGTGWDEQFF. The CDR3 DNA is TGTGCCAGCACCAACCGGGGGACAGGGTGGGATGAGCAGTTCTTC.

The rearrangement uses TRBV5-8 and TRBJ2-1; 14 bases map to TRBD2. The junction had 6 bases not matched to a gene; V was cut back by 4 bases and J by 0 bases. The CDR3 length is 18 residues. Germline V gene data show CDR1 as SGHTS and CDR2 as YDEGEE. The CDR3 DNA reads as TGTGCCAGCAGCCCGGGACTAGCGGGAGACCTCTCCTACAATGAGCAGTTCTTC. Protein product: CASSPGLAGDLSYNEQFF.

This rearrangement joins TRBV7-8 to TRBJ1-1; weak D call: TRBD1 (5 bases). The germline V and J ends were trimmed by 6 bases and 2 bases, with 10 bases remaining between them. Per the germline V gene, CDR1 is SGHVS and CDR2 is FQNEAQ. CDR3 length equals 13 residues. The CDR3 DNA sequence: TGTGCCAGCAGAGCTGACAGAAACACTGAAGCTTTCTTT. Its translation is CASRADRNTEAFF.

J is TRBJ2-2 and V is TRBV29-1; maybe TRBD1 (5 bases). V was trimmed by 4 bases and J by 4 bases, leaving 10 bases between them. The CDR3 is made up of 13 amino acids. In germline, CDR1 is SQVTM, CDR2 ANQGSEA. The CDR3 nucleotides are TGCAGCGTTGTTGGCAGGGCCACCGGGGAGCTGTTTTTT. It yields the protein CSVVGRATGELFF.

The rearrangement joins TRBV18 to TRBJ2-2, with TRBD2 matching over 13 bases. CDR1 is KGHSH, CDR2 LQKENI, per germline. This CDR3 spans 15 amino acids. Germline trimming cut 8 bases from V and 6 bases from J; bases unmatched to any gene: 6. Written as DNA, the CDR3 is TGTGCCAGCACGGGACTAGCGGGACCGGCCGGGGAGCTGTTTTTT. Translated, it gives CASTGLAGPAGELFF.

The chain couples TRBV9 to TRBJ2-5, with a possible D match to TRBD2 (6 bases). Deletions cut 3 bases from V and 5 bases from J, with 14 bases between. CDR1 and CDR2 (germline): SGDLS, YYNGEE. There are 14 residues in the CDR3. The CDR3 spells CASSAGVAGETQYF. The CDR3 region has the DNA TGTGCCAGCAGCGCGGGAGTGGCCGGGGAGACCCAGTACTTC.

The chain combines TRBV6-4 with TRBJ2-1; 11 nucleotides line up with TRBD2. Germline V CDR1 and CDR2: MRHNA, SNTAGT. Trimming at V came to 6 bases and at J to 6 bases, leaving 7 bases not matched to a gene. This CDR3 region has 15 residues. The CDR3 protein is CASSQGLADLNEQFF. CDR3 sequence (DNA): TGTGCCAGCAGCCAGGGACTAGCGGATCTCAATGAGCAGTTCTTC.

Comment on this clone: The same CDR3 is also encoded by other DNA sequences in this sample. The chain has TRBV6-6 and TRBJ2-4, with 7 bases identical to TRBD1. The trim removed 0 bases at V and 0 bases at J, leaving 2 bases unmatched. Germline V CDR1 and CDR2: MNHNY, SVGAGI (reference sequence). The CDR3 contains 16 residues. The CDR3 loop reads CASSYSTGLAKNIQYF. The CDR3, as DNA: TGTGCCAGCAGTTACTCGACAGGGCTAGCCAAAAACATTCAGTACTTC.

V usage is TRBV28 and J usage is TRBJ1-2; no clear D. Germline V gives CDR1 MDHEN, CDR2 SYDVKM. V was shortened by 1 base and J by 8 bases, with 14 bases between the two germline ends. The CDR3 is made up of 14 amino acids. This CDR3 reads CASSLSPQWVGYTF. The CDR3 coding sequence is TGTGCCAGCAGTTTATCACCACAGTGGGTCGGCTACACCTTC.

The chain combines TRBV10-3 with TRBJ2-5; TRBD2 matches 7 bases. This CDR3 region has 15 residues. V lost 4 bases and J lost 1; bases outside the gene matches: 6. Germline values: CDR1 ENHRY, CDR2 SYGVKD. The CDR3 region has the DNA TGTGCCATCAGTGGCCGAGCGGGGTCCCAAGAGACCCAGTACTTC. This translates into CAISGRAGSQETQYF.

The chain combines TRBV18 with TRBJ1-3, with D maybe TRBD1 (6 bases). V lost 6 bases, J lost 4 bases, and 13 bases lay in between. The CDR3 has 14 amino acids. Germline V gives CDR1 KGHSH, CDR2 LQKENI. The CDR3 reads CASSDTGSGNTIYF. CDR3 nucleotides: TGTGCCAGCTCGGATACAGGGTCCGGAAACACCATATATTTT.

The chain carries TRBV7-9 and TRBJ1-1; D remains ambiguous. This CDR3 is built from 13 residues. Germline CDR1 SEHNR, CDR2 FQNEAQ (reference sequence). V lost 2 bases, J lost 0 bases, and 4 bases lay in between. The CDR3 coding sequence is TGTGCCAGCAGCTTATTTATGAACACTGAAGCTTTCTTT. It specifies CASSLFMNTEAFF.

This chain joins TRBV6-5 and TRBJ1-4; possibly TRBD1 for D (6 bases). The CDR3 covers 16 residues. CDR1 MNHEY and CDR2 SVGAGI come from the germline V gene. Trimming removed 0 bases at V and 3 bases at J, with 11 bases between. The CDR3 here is CASSYSTGGANEKLFF. CDR3 nucleotides: TGTGCCAGCAGTTACTCGACGGGGGGCGCTAATGAAAAACTGTTTTTT.

J is TRBJ2-1 and V is TRBV29-1, with D maybe TRBD1 (6 bases). Germline lookup yields CDR1 SQVTM and CDR2 ANQGSEA. Trimming removed 6 bases at V and 8 bases at J, with 20 bases between. This CDR3 contains 14 residues. The CDR3, as DNA: TGCAGCGTGGGGGCAGAGGTGGGTACGTATGAGCAGTTCTTC. Its protein is CSVGAEVGTYEQFF.

The J gene is TRBJ1-3, the V gene TRBV14; weak D call: TRBD1 (5 bases). Germline loops: CDR1 SGHDN, CDR2 FVKESK. Trimming took off 1 base at V and 2 bases at J, with 9 bases between the two ends. The CDR3 totals 15 residues. The CDR3 DNA sequence: TGTGCCAGCAGCCAAGTCGAAGGGGCTGGAAACACCATATATTTT. It translates to CASSQVEGAGNTIYF.

J is TRBJ2-5 and V is TRBV19; 11 bases fit TRBD2. V lost 5 bases and J lost 4; bases outside the gene matches: 6. The germline V gene encodes CDR1 LNHDA and CDR2 SQIVND (reference sequence). The CDR3 contains 15 residues. The CDR3 nucleotides read TGTGCCAGTAGTGTGACTAGCGGGACGGCAGAGACCCAGTACTTC. Translating it yields CASSVTSGTAETQYF.

The chain joins TRBV9 to TRBJ2-1; D call uncertain. CDR3 length: 16 amino acids. Trimming removed 0 bases from V and 0 bases from J, with 10 bases in between. Germline CDR1 SGDLS, CDR2 YYNGEE. CDR3 region: CASSVGVTPSYNEQFF. CDR3 nucleotide sequence: TGTGCCAGCAGCGTAGGGGTGACTCCCTCCTACAATGAGCAGTTCTTC.

The V and J genes are TRBV21-1 and TRBJ1-1; the table's D call, TRBD1, has no DNA check behind it. TRBV21-1 is given as a pseudogene. The CDR3 length is 14 residues. In DNA, the CDR3 is TGTGCCAGCAGCCTCACGCAGGGGCGGGCTGAAGCTTTCTTT. Its protein product is CASSLTQGRAEAFF.

J is TRBJ1-5 and V is TRBV19, with 7 bases matching TRBD1. The CDR3 runs to 13 residues. CDR1 and CDR2 (germline): LNHDA, SQIVND (reference sequence). The V and J ends lost 8 bases and 10 bases, in that order; junction bases with no gene match: 11. The CDR3, as DNA: TGTGCCAGTTGGACAGGAGGAATCAATCCCCAGCATTTT. It codes for CASWTGGINPQHF.

The V and J genes are TRBV5-1 and TRBJ1-1; D uncertain. Per germline, CDR1 SGHRS and CDR2 YFSETQ. The V end lost 4 bases, the J end lost 7 bases, and 11 bases lay between the germline ends. CDR3 size: 12 residues. This chain's CDR3 is CASSPAGIEAFF. The DNA of the CDR3 is TGCGCCAGCAGCCCCGCGGGGATTGAAGCTTTCTTT.

This chain joins TRBV2 and TRBJ2-1; D is ambiguous. Between the trimmed V and J ends, which lost 7 bases and 2 bases, there was a span of 9 bases. Germline V lookup: CDR1 SNHLY, CDR2 FYNNEI. The CDR3 extends over 13 amino acids. The CDR3 DNA reads TGTGCCAGCATGGAGAGCGCCTACAATGAGCAGTTCTTC. It yields the protein CASMESAYNEQFF. The full variable domain, rest sourced from reference TRBV2 and TRBJ2-1, is EPEVTQTPSHQVTQMGQEVILRCVPISNHLYFYWYRQILGQKVEFLVSFYNNEISEKSEIFDDQFSVERPDGSNFTLKIRSTKLEDSAMYFCASMESAYNEQFFGPGTRLTVL.